Listed below are T cell receptor beta chains from one sample, sequenced in a study of cytomegalovirus exposure and HLA in healthy donors. The protocol was immunoSEQ multiplex PCR, while the TCRdb copy is restricted to in-frame clones and leaves out a portion. The sample comprises about 150,000 clones, about 89% of which are singletons, and 0.69% rests with the top ten. Sequenced sample: PBMCs. These TCRs come from a man aged 18 to 35 in good health and CMV-seronegative. Each CDR3 is given with its conserved first and last residue. D genes are given only for firm matches. Some rows mark clone size as missing; the rest say once, few, many or name a class of expanded clone.

j_call v_call d_call cdr3_length clone_size cdr3_nt cdr3_aa
TRBJ2-7 TRBV18 - 14 once TGTGCCAGCTCTCAACGTGACAGGCACCTCGAGCAGTACTTC CASSQRDRHLEQYF
TRBJ2-2 TRBV7-9 - 14 - TGTGCCAGCAGTCCCACAGGGAACACCGGGGAGCTGTTTTTT CASSPTGNTGELFF
TRBJ2-2 TRBV11-3 - 13 - TGTGCCAGCAGTCAGACCTCAGGGGGGGAGCTGTTTTTT CASSQTSGGELFF
TRBJ1-1 TRBV19 - 15 once TGTGCCAGTAGTATAGATTACAGGGCAGACACTGAAGCTTTCTTT CASSIDYRADTEAFF
TRBJ1-5 TRBV19 - 14 - TGTGCCAGTAGTATGAGGGGGTCCGAACAGCCCCAGCATTTT CASSMRGSEQPQHF
TRBJ1-1 TRBV19 - 14 - TGTGCCAGTAGTCGGAAGACAGTAAACACTGAAGCTTTCTTT CASSRKTVNTEAFF
TRBJ2-1 TRBV5-1 TRBD2 17 - TGCGCCAGCAGCTTGTTGGTAGCGGGCCCAATATACAATGAGCAGTTCTTC CASSLLVAGPIYNEQFF
TRBJ1-4 TRBV6-6 TRBD1 14 - TGTGCCAGCAGGGGGGACAGGACTAATGAAAAACTGTTTTTT CASRGDRTNEKLFF
TRBJ1-1 TRBV5-1 TRBD1 15 - TGCGCCAGCAGCTTGACAGGGGGCTCGGGCACTGAAGCTTTCTTT CASSLTGGSGTEAFF
TRBJ2-7 TRBV19 TRBD1 15 - TGTGCCAGTAGTATGGGACAGGGCGCGGCGTACGAGCAGTACTTC CASSMGQGAAYEQYF
TRBJ1-5 TRBV6-5 - 15 once TGTGCCAGCAGTCCGAGTTTTTATAGCAATCAGCCCCAGCATTTT CASSPSFYSNQPQHF
TRBJ1-4 TRBV5-1 TRBD1 13 - TGCGCCAGCAGCACAGGGGGGCGTGAAAAACTGTTTTTT CASSTGGREKLFF
TRBJ1-1 TRBV7-8 - 14 - TGTGCCAGCAGCTACAGGGACGCGAACACTGAAGCTTTCTTT CASSYRDANTEAFF
TRBJ1-1 TRBV6-5 TRBD1 14 once TGTGCCAGCAGGGGGACAGGAAGGAACACTGAAGCTTTCTTT CASRGTGRNTEAFF
TRBJ2-3 TRBV5-1 TRBD2 15 - TGCGCCAGCAGCTTGGTAACTAGCGTCGCAGATACGCAGTATTTT CASSLVTSVADTQYF
TRBJ1-2 TRBV5-5 - 15 - TGTGCCAGCAGAGTTCGGACAGACGGAGTCTATGGCTACACCTTC CASRVRTDGVYGYTF
TRBJ1-2 TRBV6-5 TRBD1 16 - TGTGCCAGCAGTTGGAGCCAACAGGGGGATAACTATGGCTACACCTTC CASSWSQQGDNYGYTF
TRBJ1-1 TRBV7-9 TRBD1 16 - TGTGCCAGCAGCTATACAGGGGGATATAGGAACACTGAAGCTTTCTTT CASSYTGGYRNTEAFF
TRBJ1-2 TRBV10-3 - 15 - TGTGCCATCAGTGAACCCTGGCAGGTCGCGTATGGCTACACCTTC CAISEPWQVAYGYTF
TRBJ1-1 TRBV6-5 TRBD1 13 - TGTGCCAGCAGCCGACAGGGAAGGGAGAAGGCTTTCTTT CASSRQGREKAFF
TRBJ2-3 TRBV7-6 TRBD2 15 - TGTGCCAGCAGCTCGACTAGCGGGTACACAGATACGCAGTATTTT CASSSTSGYTDTQYF
TRBJ2-1 TRBV6-5 TRBD2 15 once TGTGCCAGCAGTTACCGGGGGGTCTTAAACAATGAGCAGTTCTTC CASSYRGVLNNEQFF
TRBJ2-5 TRBV5-1 - 14 - TGCGCCAGCAGCTTGGCAGGGAACCAAGAGACCCAGTACTTC CASSLAGNQETQYF
TRBJ2-5 TRBV5-1 TRBD2 15 - TGCGCCAGCAGCACCCGGGAGGGGATGCGGGAGACCCAGTACTTC CASSTREGMRETQYF
TRBJ2-3 TRBV4-3 TRBD2 18 - TGCGCCAGCAGCCAAGATCTACTAGCGGGAACGAGCACAGATACGCAGTATTTT CASSQDLLAGTSTDTQYF
TRBJ1-4 TRBV7-6 - 15 - TGTGCCAGCAGCTCAGGGAAAGCAACTAATGAAAAACTGTTTTTT CASSSGKATNEKLFF
TRBJ2-2 TRBV13 TRBD2 16 - TGTGCCAGCAGCTTATTCGCGGGAGCGATAACCGGGGAGCTGTTTTTT CASSLFAGAITGELFF
TRBJ1-4 TRBV5-1 - 16 - TGCGCCAGCAGCCCAGGTCCCCTGACGGAGGATGAAAAACTGTTTTTT CASSPGPLTEDEKLFF
TRBJ1-2 TRBV10-3 - 16 - TGTGCCATCAGTGAGTTTGGCGGGGGAGGTAACTATGGCTACACCTTC CAISEFGGGGNYGYTF
TRBJ1-1 TRBV19 TRBD1 11 - TGTGCCACCAAGACAGGGAGAGTTGCTTTCTTT CATKTGRVAFF
TRBJ1-2 TRBV10-3 TRBD1 13 - TGTGCCACCAGACAGGGGGCAGAGGATGGCTACACCTTC CATRQGAEDGYTF
TRBJ2-1 TRBV19 TRBD2 15 once TGTGCCAGTCTTGATAGCGGGAGGGCCTACAATGAGCAGTTCTTC CASLDSGRAYNEQFF
TRBJ1-2 TRBV7-9 - 11 - TGTGCCAGCAGCTCGAACTATGGCTACACCTTC CASSSNYGYTF